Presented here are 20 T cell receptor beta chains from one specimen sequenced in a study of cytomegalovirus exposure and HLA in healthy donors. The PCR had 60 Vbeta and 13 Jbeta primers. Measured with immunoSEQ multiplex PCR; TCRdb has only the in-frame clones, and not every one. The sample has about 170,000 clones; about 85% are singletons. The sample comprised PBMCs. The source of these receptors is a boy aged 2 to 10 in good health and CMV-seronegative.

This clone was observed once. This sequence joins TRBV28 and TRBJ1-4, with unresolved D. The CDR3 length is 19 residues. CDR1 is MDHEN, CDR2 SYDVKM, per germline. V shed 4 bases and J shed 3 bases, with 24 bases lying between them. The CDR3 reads CASSSGIGVGLIANEKLFF. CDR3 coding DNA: TGTGCCAGCAGTTCCGGGATCGGGGTAGGATTGATTGCTAATGAAAAACTGTTTTTT.

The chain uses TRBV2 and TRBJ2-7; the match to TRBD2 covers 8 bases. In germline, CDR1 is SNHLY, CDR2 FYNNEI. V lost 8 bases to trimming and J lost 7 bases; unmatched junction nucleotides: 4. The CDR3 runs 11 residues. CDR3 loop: CASRGGFEQYF. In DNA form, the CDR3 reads TGTGCCAGCCGGGGGGGTTTTGAGCAGTACTTC.

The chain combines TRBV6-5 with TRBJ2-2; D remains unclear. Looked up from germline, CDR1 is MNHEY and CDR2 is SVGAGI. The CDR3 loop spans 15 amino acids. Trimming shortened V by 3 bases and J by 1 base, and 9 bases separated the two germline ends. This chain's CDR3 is CASSYSRMNTGELFF. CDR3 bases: TGTGCCAGCAGTTATTCCAGGATGAACACCGGGGAGCTGTTTTTT.

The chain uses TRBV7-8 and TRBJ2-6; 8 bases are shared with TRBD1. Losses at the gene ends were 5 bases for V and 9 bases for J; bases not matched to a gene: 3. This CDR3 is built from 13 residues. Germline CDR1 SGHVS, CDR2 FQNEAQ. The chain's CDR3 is CASSPGTGNVLTF. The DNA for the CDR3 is TGTGCCAGCAGCCCCGGGACAGGCAACGTCCTGACTTTC.

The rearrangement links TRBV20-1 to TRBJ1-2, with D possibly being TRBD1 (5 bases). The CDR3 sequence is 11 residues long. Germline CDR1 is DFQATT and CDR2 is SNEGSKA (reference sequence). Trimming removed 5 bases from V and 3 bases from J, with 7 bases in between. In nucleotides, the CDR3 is TGCAGTGCTGAGACAGACTATGGCTACACCTTC. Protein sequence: CSAETDYGYTF.

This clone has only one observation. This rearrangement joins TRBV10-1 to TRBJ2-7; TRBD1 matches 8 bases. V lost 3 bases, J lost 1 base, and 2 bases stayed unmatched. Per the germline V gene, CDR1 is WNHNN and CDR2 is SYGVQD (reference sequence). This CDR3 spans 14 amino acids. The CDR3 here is CASSETGGSYEQYF. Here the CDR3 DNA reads TGCGCCAGCAGTGAAACAGGGGGGTCCTACGAGCAGTACTTC.

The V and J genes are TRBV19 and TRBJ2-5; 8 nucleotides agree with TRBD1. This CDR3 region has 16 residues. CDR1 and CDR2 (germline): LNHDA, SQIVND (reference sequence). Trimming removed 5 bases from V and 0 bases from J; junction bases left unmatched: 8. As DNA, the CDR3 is TGTGCCAGTAGTTCCGGGACAGGACTCTACCAAGAGACCCAGTACTTC. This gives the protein CASSSGTGLYQETQYF.

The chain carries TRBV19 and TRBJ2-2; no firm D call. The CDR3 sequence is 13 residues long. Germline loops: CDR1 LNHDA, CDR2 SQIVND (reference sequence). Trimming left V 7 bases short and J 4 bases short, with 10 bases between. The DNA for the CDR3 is TGTGCCAGTAAAAGCGATGGCACCGGGGAGCTGTTTTTT. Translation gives CASKSDGTGELFF.

The CDR3 DNA follows: TGTGCCATCGGGGACAGGACCTCTGGAAACACCATATATTTT. The encoded protein is CAIGDRTSGNTIYF. The gene calls are TRBV10-3 and TRBJ1-3; 8 positions agree with TRBD1. Germline V gene lookup returns CDR1 ENHRY and CDR2 SYGVKD. The ends lost 8 bases at V and 0 bases at J; junction bases unmatched: 3. The CDR3 totals 14 residues.

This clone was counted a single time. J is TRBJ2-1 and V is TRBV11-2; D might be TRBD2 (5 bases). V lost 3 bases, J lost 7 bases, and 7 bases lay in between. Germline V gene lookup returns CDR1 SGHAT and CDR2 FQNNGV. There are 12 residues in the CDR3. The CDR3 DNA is TGTGCCAGCAGCTTTCGGGGTAATGAGCAGTTCTTC. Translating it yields CASSFRGNEQFF.

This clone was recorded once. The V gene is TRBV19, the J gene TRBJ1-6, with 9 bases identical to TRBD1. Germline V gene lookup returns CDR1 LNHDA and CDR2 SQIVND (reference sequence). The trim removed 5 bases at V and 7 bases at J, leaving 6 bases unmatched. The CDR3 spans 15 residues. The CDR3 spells CASSARQGENSPLHF. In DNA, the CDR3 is TGTGCCAGTAGTGCACGACAGGGGGAAAATTCACCCCTCCACTTT.

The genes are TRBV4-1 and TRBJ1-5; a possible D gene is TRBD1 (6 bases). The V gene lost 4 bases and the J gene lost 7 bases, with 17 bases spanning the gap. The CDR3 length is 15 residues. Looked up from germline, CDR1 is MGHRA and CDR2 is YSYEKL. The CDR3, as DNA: TGCGCCAGCAGCCTCAGCATACAGGGTCCGCAGCCCCAGCATTTT. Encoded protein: CASSLSIQGPQPQHF.

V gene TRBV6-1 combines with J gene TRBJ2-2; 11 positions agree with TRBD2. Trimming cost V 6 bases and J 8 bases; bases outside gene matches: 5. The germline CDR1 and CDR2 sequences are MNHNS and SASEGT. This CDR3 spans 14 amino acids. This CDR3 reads CASRGLAGGGELFF. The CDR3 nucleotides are TGTGCCAGCAGAGGGCTAGCGGGAGGAGGGGAGCTGTTTTTT.

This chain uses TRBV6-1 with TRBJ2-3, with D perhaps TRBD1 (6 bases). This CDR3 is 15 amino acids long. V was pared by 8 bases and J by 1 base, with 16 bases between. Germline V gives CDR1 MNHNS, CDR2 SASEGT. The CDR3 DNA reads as TGTGCCAGCGGCCGGGACACCAGCCGCACAGATACGCAGTATTTT. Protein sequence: CASGRDTSRTDTQYF.

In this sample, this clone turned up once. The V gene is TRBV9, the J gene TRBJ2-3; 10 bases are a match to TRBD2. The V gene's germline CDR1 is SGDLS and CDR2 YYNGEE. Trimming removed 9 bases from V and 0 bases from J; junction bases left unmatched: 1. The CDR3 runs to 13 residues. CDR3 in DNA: TGTGCCACTAGCGGGGGTAGCACAGATACGCAGTATTTT. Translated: CATSGGSTDTQYF.

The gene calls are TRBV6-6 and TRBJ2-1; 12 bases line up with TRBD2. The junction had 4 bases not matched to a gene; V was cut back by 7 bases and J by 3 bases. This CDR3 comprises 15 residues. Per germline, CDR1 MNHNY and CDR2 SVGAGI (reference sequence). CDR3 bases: TGTGCCAGCACCCTAGCGGGAGGGGTCTACAATGAGCAGTTCTTC. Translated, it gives CASTLAGGVYNEQFF.

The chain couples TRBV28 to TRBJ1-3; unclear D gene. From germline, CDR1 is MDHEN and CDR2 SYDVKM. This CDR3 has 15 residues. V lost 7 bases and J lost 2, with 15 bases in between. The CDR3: CASKPPLRAGNTIYF. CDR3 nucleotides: TGTGCCAGCAAGCCTCCGTTGCGGGCTGGAAACACCATATATTTT.

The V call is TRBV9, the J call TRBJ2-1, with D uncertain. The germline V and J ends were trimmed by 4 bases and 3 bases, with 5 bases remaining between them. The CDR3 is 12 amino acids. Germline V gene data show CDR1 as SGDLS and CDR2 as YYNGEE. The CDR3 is CASSPGYNEQFF. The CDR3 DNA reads TGTGCCAGCAGCCCAGGCTACAATGAGCAGTTCTTC.

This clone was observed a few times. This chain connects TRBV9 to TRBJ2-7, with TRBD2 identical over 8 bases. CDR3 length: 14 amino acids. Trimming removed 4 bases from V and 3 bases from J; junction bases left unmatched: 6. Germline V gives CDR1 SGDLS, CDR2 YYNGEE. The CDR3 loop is CASSPAGEGYEQYF. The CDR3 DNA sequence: TGTGCCAGCAGCCCAGCGGGGGAAGGCTACGAGCAGTACTTC.

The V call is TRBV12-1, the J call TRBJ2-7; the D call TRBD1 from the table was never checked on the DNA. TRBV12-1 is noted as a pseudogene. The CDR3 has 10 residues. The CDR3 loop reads CASSPGQQYV. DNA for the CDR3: TGTGCCAGCAGCCCTGGACAGCAGTACGTC.